This TCR beta chain was captured in a study of regulatory T cells in long-lasting Graves disease listed by TCRdb under 2021. Broadly, across the study: Patients with newly diagnosed Graves' disease had been on antithyroid drugs for under 3 months. This study used TCR sequencing and RNA sequencing of peripheral blood to compare persistent Graves' disease patients against newly diagnosed Graves' disease patients. The study took place in China and was registered as a clinical trial. A total of roughly 33 samples were covered by TCR sequencing, comprising approximately 13 persistent and around 20 newly diagnosed Graves' disease patients. General study outcomes and caveats: Persistent patients shared more public clonotypes among themselves (2,741) than newly diagnosed patients did (over 900). Only peripheral blood was studied, because thyroid tissue, the primary lesion, was inaccessible. Compared with newly diagnosed patients, persistent Graves' disease patients had lower TCR Shannon entropy and fewer highly expanded clones, which suggests clonal expansion. The small sample size was acknowledged by the authors as a limitation that may reduce accuracy. TRBV28, TRBJ1-2 and TRBJ2-5 were preferentially used in persistent disease, while TRBV20-1 and TRBJ2-1 were favored in newly diagnosed disease. Sequencing and analysis were limited to the TCR beta chain.

The sample's time point, from its label and the paper: newly diagnosed GD, antithyroid drugs for less than 3 months. For both TCR sequencing and RNA sequencing, RNA was extracted from PBMCs in TRIzol. The diagnosis of Graves' disease was made according to American Thyroid Association guidelines. Recruitment of patients was carried out at an endocrinology department in Xi'an, China. Each patient gave roughly 8.4 milliliters of peripheral blood, collected in an EDTA anticoagulant tube. Ficoll Paque Plus density gradient separation was used to isolate PBMCs, and no further T cell sorting was done. An Agilent 2100 Bioanalyzer and agarose gel were used to check RNA quality, while a NanoDrop 2000 measured RNA concentration. Concerning this clonotype itself: The antigen this receptor binds is unknown. Base qualities were left out, and no much larger clone turns up one base away.

CDR1 MNHEY and CDR2 SMNVEV were looked up in the germline V gene (reference sequence). The CDR3 runs 13 residues from the cysteine to the phenylalanine. Of the read, only the CDR3 DNA is kept; its 39 bases are in frame from base 1. V is pared back by 8 bases and J by 5 bases, with 13 bases lying between the germline termini. The library was generated by multiplex PCR. Reads for this sample came from an Illumina HiSeq 4000. To build TCR beta libraries, CDR3 regions were amplified by Arm-PCR using iRepertoire HTBI primers. Before sequencing, the PCR products went through gel purification. The study's own analysis went as follows. Gene usage analysis of CDR3 amino acid clonotypes used the 55 to 80 TRBV and more than 13 TRBJ segments found across samples. Filtered high-quality paired reads were merged into contigs using COPE and FqMerger. BLAST was used to align contigs to IMGT TRBV, TRBD and TRBJ reference genes, with CDR3 defined following IMGT. Any clonotype with a frequency above 0.1% was counted as a highly expanded clone. Shannon entropy served as the measure of repertoire diversity, while the Gini coefficient captured V-J evenness. A clonotype was considered public if more than one individual shared it. TCRdb applied fastp at Q25 and MiXCR to the public reads, then kept only in-frame beta chains. Entries are consolidated by CDR3 protein sequence, retaining the most common genes and DNA. The V and J calls and clone size are TCRdb's, not the authors'. Recorded for this sample are 350,000 to 500,000 distinct CDR3 sequences; roughly 15% of them occurred a single time. Roughly a tenth of the sample comes from the top ten.

These data were also reused for a study on T cells in Graves' hyperthyroidism and ophthalmopathy. The second study's paper adds: Stable Graves' hyperthyroidism was defined as no progression to ophthalmopathy during 18 months of follow-up. Hyperthyroidism patients were aged 18 to 65 years and newly diagnosed, with disease duration of less than 2 months. The study excluded patients with uncontrolled infections, other autoimmune diseases, pregnancy or lactation. Diagnoses relied on clinical symptoms, serum thyroxine and TRAb, thyroid ultrasound and orbital computed tomography. A first-round RT-PCR of the TCR CDR3 used the HTBI primer set with the Qiagen OneStep RT-PCR kit. Most expanded thyroid clonotypes (frequency above 0.001) were also found in blood, which suggests that blood repertoires may mirror thyroid immune responses. A 13 V-J signature model separated ophthalmopathy from stable hyperthyroidism, with 87.88% sensitivity and roughly 84% specificity in cross-validation and 80%/75% in testing. In validation, the model predicted progression to ophthalmopathy with 60% to 71% sensitivity and approximately 72% specificity, a median of 6.5 months before onset. To identify distinguishing TCR V-J signatures, a discovery cohort of about 95 patients was used, comprising roughly 45 with Graves' ophthalmopathy and about 59 with stable Graves' hyperthyroidism. Prospective prediction of ophthalmopathy was tested in an independent validation cohort of 18 to 20 hyperthyroidism patients and 15 to 17 patients who later progressed to ophthalmopathy. The 75 to 100 discovery patients were randomly split 7:3 into training and test sets. The study also compared thyroid tissue and blood T-cell repertoires from roughly six Graves' hyperthyroidism patients. Once sampling was done, hyperthyroidism patients were given methimazole at a starting dose of 30 mg daily, whereas ophthalmopathy patients were given high-dose intravenous methylprednisolone. A second multiplex PCR round built the libraries, followed by size selection and purification. Paired-end sequencing of the libraries was performed with 100 bp reads on an Illumina HiSeq2000. SOAPnuke was used to process the raw data, with reads discarded if the reads contained adapters or uncalled bases, had a mean Phred below 15, or lacked an exact constant-primer or identifier match. High-quality paired reads were merged using COPE v1.2.5, and each unique nucleotide sequence was defined as a clonotype. Clonotypes were aligned to IMGT TRBV, TRBD and TRBJ reference segments using MiTCR v1.1. Only V-J combinations with frequency above 0.0001, covering approximately 99% of repertoires, were analysed. The TCS score was defined as F50 (clonal expansion) divided by E x V (chaos), with BLOSUM62-based TCRdist calculated between CDR3 peptides within each V-J. Welch's t-statistics and random forest reduced several hundred V-J features to fewer than 15, which were used in a naive Bayes classifier (R e1071). No statistical method was used to fix the sample size in advance, and group allocation was not hidden from the investigators. TCR Vbeta CDR3 sequencing of 140 or so peripheral blood samples (roughly 43 ophthalmopathy, approximately 80 hyperthyroidism and approximately 17 progressor patients) is reported in the paper.

The source was peripheral blood mononuclear cells (PBMCs), collected at new diagnosis, from a patient treated with antithyroid drugs. The chain was built from TRBV27 and TRBJ1-5, and perhaps TRBD1 as D gene, on 5 matching bases. This sequence originates from a woman aged 30 to 39 with Graves disease. Donor details come from another sample of the same person, matched by shared clones. The CDR3 reads CASAWGPDQPQHF. Read as DNA, the sequence is TGTGCCAGCGCCTGGGGACCCGATCAGCCCCAGCATTTT.